Each of the 32 T cell receptor beta chains below was sequenced from the same sample in a study of CD8 T cells in Susac syndrome. A quantity of about 0.5 to 1 ug RNA underwent reverse transcription using random hexamers. MiXCR, run by TCRdb on the immunoSEQ multiplex PCR reads, gives a single entry per CDR3 protein. The sample comprises about 300,000 distinct CDR3 sequences, 89% of which are singletons, and approximately 0.18% rests with the top ten. Input material: CD8+ T cells from PBMCs. Every receptor here comes from a human donor with multiple sclerosis.

This chain uses TRBV20-1 with TRBJ2-7; D possibly matches TRBD1 or TRBD2 (5 bases each). V was clipped by 0 bases and J by 4 bases, with 19 bases between them. Germline V gene lookup returns CDR1 DFQATT and CDR2 SNEGSKA (reference sequence). The CDR3 sequence is 16 residues long. The CDR3 protein is CSARDLGEWGRYEQYF. CDR3 nucleotide sequence: TGCAGTGCTAGAGATCTCGGGGAGTGGGGCAGATACGAGCAGTACTTC.

The rearrangement uses TRBV7-2 and TRBJ1-2; tentative D call: TRBD1 (6 bases). The CDR3 is 15 residues long. Germline V gene data show CDR1 as SGHTA and CDR2 as FQGNSA. The germline V and J ends were trimmed by 2 bases and 9 bases, with 19 bases remaining between them. As DNA, the CDR3 is TGTGCCAGCAGCTTAAGTAGGACAGACCCGCACCGCTACACCTTC. It is translated as CASSLSRTDPHRYTF.

This chain connects TRBV29-1 to TRBJ2-7, with TRBD2 matching over 7 bases. Germline V CDR1 and CDR2: SQVTM, ANQGSEA. J gave up 2 bases and V 7 bases, and 14 bases lay outside the gene matches. The CDR3 is made up of 15 amino acids. CDR3 sequence reads: CSARGGAGDPYEQYF. CDR3 nucleotide sequence: TGCAGCGCACGGGGCGGGGCGGGAGACCCCTACGAGCAGTACTTC.

Points on this clonotype: The junction differs from germline at one of its ends, possibly a read error. The V call is TRBV7-9, the J call TRBJ1-5; maybe TRBD1 (5 bases). There are 15 residues in the CDR3. Germline V gene sequence: CDR1 SEHNR, CDR2 FQNEAQ (reference sequence). The chain's CDR3 is CASSSGRAPNEPQHF. CDR3 coding DNA: TGTGCCAGCAGTTCCGGCAGGGCACCCAATGAGCCCCAGCATTTT. The whole variable domain, filled in from reference TRBV7-9 and TRBJ1-5, reads DTGVSQNPRHKITKRGQNVTFRCDPISEHNRLYWYRQTLGQGPEFLTYFQNEAQLEKSRLLSDRFSAERPKGSFSTLEIQRTEQGDSAMYLCASSSGRAPNEPQHFGDGTRLSIL.

The chain joins TRBV28 to TRBJ1-4; D is perhaps TRBD1 (6 bases). The V gene's germline CDR1 is MDHEN and CDR2 SYDVKM. V lost 8 bases and J lost 1, with 14 bases in between. The CDR3 extends over 15 amino acids. The CDR3 region is CASGRGARTNEKLFF. The CDR3 nucleotides read TGTGCCAGCGGCCGGGGGGCGCGAACTAATGAAAAACTGTTTTTT.

This chain joins TRBV7-9 and TRBJ2-5; tentative D call: TRBD2 (5 bases). Germline CDR1 SEHNR, CDR2 FQNEAQ (reference sequence). There are 14 residues in the CDR3. Trimming took 5 bases from V and 5 from J, leaving 15 bases between them. CDR3 sequence: CASSPSGLSETQYF. CDR3 nucleotides: TGTGCCAGCAGCCCGTCGGGATTGAGCGAGACCCAGTACTTC.

This chain joins TRBV15 and TRBJ2-7; the D call may be TRBD1 or TRBD2 (5 bases each). V gave up 5 bases and J gave up 5 bases, with 13 bases separating them. Germline V gene data show CDR1 as LNHNV and CDR2 as YYDKDF (reference sequence). This CDR3 is built from 13 residues. CDR3 coding DNA: TGTGCCACCAGCGGGGACGGGAACGACGAGCAGTACTTC. This gives the protein CATSGDGNDEQYF.

The V call is TRBV2, the J call TRBJ1-2; 9 bases fit TRBD1. Germline V CDR1 and CDR2: SNHLY, FYNNEI. Trimming at V came to 3 bases and at J to 8 bases, leaving 7 bases not matched to a gene. The CDR3 spans 14 residues. The CDR3 loop is CASSEYRGRRGYTF. For the CDR3, the DNA is TGTGCCAGCAGTGAGTACAGGGGGCGACGGGGCTACACCTTC.

The genes are TRBV9 and TRBJ2-2, with 13 bases aligning to TRBD2. Germline CDR1 SGDLS, CDR2 YYNGEE. Trimming took 3 bases from V and 5 from J; bases not matched to a gene: 7. The CDR3 has 17 residues. The CDR3 sequence is CASSESRTSGRTGELFF. The CDR3 DNA follows: TGTGCCAGCAGCGAGAGTCGGACTAGCGGGAGAACCGGGGAGCTGTTTTTT.

The chain couples TRBV20-1 to TRBJ2-1; D is ambiguous. The CDR3 consists of 14 residues. The germline gives CDR1 DFQATT, CDR2 SNEGSKA (reference sequence). The V end lost 0 bases, the J end lost 9 bases, and 15 bases lay between the germline ends. CDR3 in DNA: TGCAGTGCTAGAGATCGGGCTAGTTACTTTGAGCAGTTCTTC. Protein sequence: CSARDRASYFEQFF.

This sequence joins TRBV20-1 and TRBJ2-2; 7 nucleotides line up with TRBD1. The CDR3 has 17 amino acids. J gave up 6 bases and V 6 bases, and 19 bases lay outside the gene matches. Looked up from germline, CDR1 is DFQATT and CDR2 is SNEGSKA (reference sequence). In nucleotides, the CDR3 is TGCAGTGCCACCGGATACTTACAGGGGCGTTCTGCCGGGGAGCTGTTTTTT. Residues: CSATGYLQGRSAGELFF.

This rearrangement joins TRBV5-6 to TRBJ1-4; maybe TRBD1 (5 bases). This CDR3 is built from 13 residues. The ends were cut back, 0 bases at V and 8 bases at J, with 8 bases in the middle. The V gene's germline CDR1 is SGHDT and CDR2 YYEEEE. The DNA of the CDR3 is TGTGCCAGCAGCTTGGGGACACCCGAAAAACTGTTTTTT. It yields the protein CASSLGTPEKLFF. The whole variable domain, filled in from reference TRBV5-6 and TRBJ1-4, reads DAGVTQSPTHLIKTRGQQVTLRCSPKSGHDTVSWYQQALGQGPQFIFQYYEEEERQRGNFPDRFSGHQFPNYSSELNVNALLLGDSALYLCASSLGTPEKLFFGSGTQLSVL.

The genes are TRBV6-6 and TRBJ2-1; possibly TRBD1 or TRBD2 for D (5 bases each). This CDR3 has 15 residues. Germline V CDR1 and CDR2: MNHNY, SVGAGI (reference sequence). The V gene lost 8 bases and the J gene lost 5 bases, with 19 bases spanning the gap. CDR3 amino acids: CASFPSPRGDNEQFF. The CDR3 DNA sequence: TGTGCCAGCTTTCCCAGTCCGAGGGGCGACAATGAGCAGTTCTTC.

The chain employs TRBV27 and TRBJ2-3, with TRBD1 as a possible D gene (6 bases). The germline CDR1 and CDR2 sequences are MNHEY and SMNVEV (reference sequence). V lost 5 bases and J 4 bases, leaving 13 bases between the germline ends. The CDR3 totals 14 residues. CDR3 residues: CASSVDRRADTQYF. CDR3 sequence (DNA): TGTGCCAGCAGTGTCGACAGGCGTGCAGATACGCAGTATTTT.

A few counts support this clonotype. CDR3: CASSLIPSSYEQYF. CDR3 DNA: TGTGCCAGCAGTTTAATCCCCAGCTCCTACGAGCAGTACTTC. The chain has TRBV27 and TRBJ2-7; D is ambiguous. V was cut by 2 bases and J by 0 bases, with 8 bases left in between. Germline V gene sequence: CDR1 MNHEY, CDR2 SMNVEV (reference sequence). The CDR3 runs to 14 residues.

V is TRBV7-9 and J is TRBJ1-1; D is possibly TRBD1 (5 bases). Trimming removed 5 bases at V and 1 base at J, with 17 bases between. CDR3 size: 16 residues. Germline CDR1 is SEHNR and CDR2 is FQNEAQ (reference sequence). The CDR3 DNA sequence: TGTGCCAGCAGCCCTGTCCCCCTGGGGGAGAACACTGAAGCTTTCTTT. Its protein is CASSPVPLGENTEAFF.

The chain recombines TRBV4-1 with TRBJ2-2; D is perhaps TRBD1 (6 bases). The V end was cut by 1 base, the J end by 4 bases, with 10 bases between. Germline CDR1 MGHRA, CDR2 YSYEKL. This CDR3 is built from 15 residues. In DNA form, the CDR3 reads TGCGCCAGCAGCCAAGCACAGGGTGCCACCGGGGAGCTGTTTTTT. Translation: CASSQAQGATGELFF.

This clonotype was observed a single time. The V and J genes are TRBV4-3 and TRBJ2-5; D is unresolved. CDR3 size: 16 residues. Germline-derived CDR1 and CDR2 are LGHNA and YSLEER. Trimming stripped 0 bases from V and 5 bases from J, with 16 bases between. This CDR3 reads CASSQDPFAVLETQYF. The CDR3 nucleotides are TGCGCCAGCAGCCAAGATCCCTTCGCGGTACTTGAGACCCAGTACTTC.

The sample holds a few counts of this clonotype. The chain has TRBV15 and TRBJ2-7; 11 bases are a match to TRBD2. J gave up 4 bases and V 3 bases, and 5 bases lay outside the gene matches. This CDR3 is built from 15 residues. Germline V gene data show CDR1 as LNHNV and CDR2 as YYDKDF (reference sequence). CDR3 coding DNA: TGTGCCACCAGCAGGCTACTAGCGGGAGAGTACGAGCAGTACTTC. This encodes CATSRLLAGEYEQYF.

The chain links TRBV7-3 to TRBJ2-6, with D perhaps TRBD1 or TRBD2 (6 bases each). The CDR3 runs 17 residues. CDR1 and CDR2 from the germline V gene are SGHTA and FQGTGA. The ends were cut back, 4 bases at V and 2 bases at J, with 15 bases in the middle. DNA of the CDR3: TGTGCCAGCAGCTCCGGGTCAGGGGAGGCTGGGGCCAACGTCCTGACTTTC. It yields the protein CASSSGSGEAGANVLTF.

V and J are TRBV6-1 and TRBJ2-5, with a weak D call TRBD2 (5 bases). Trimming removed 10 bases from V and 2 bases from J, with 14 bases in between. Germline CDR1 reads MNHNS; CDR2 reads SASEGT. The CDR3 has 13 residues. The CDR3 spells CATEERLQETQYF. CDR3 nucleotides: TGTGCCACGGAGGAGCGGTTACAAGAGACCCAGTACTTC.

The V and J genes are TRBV7-9 and TRBJ2-1, with TRBD2 as a possible D gene (5 bases). The CDR3 totals 16 residues. V was clipped by 1 base and J by 4 bases, with 14 bases between them. Germline V CDR1 and CDR2: SEHNR, FQNEAQ (reference sequence). As DNA, the CDR3 is TGTGCCAGCAGCTTAGGAGGGCTAGCAGTTTACAATGAGCAGTTCTTC. Protein sequence: CASSLGGLAVYNEQFF.

This chain links TRBV12-3 or TRBV12-4 with TRBJ1-1; D might be TRBD1 (6 bases). Trimming cost V 5 bases and J 4 bases, with 20 bases left between them. The CDR3 extends over 16 amino acids. CDR3 DNA: TGTGCCAGCAGTCCCAAGGGGGGCTTCACGTCCACTGAAGCTTTCTTT. This gives the protein CASSPKGGFTSTEAFF.

This sequence joins TRBV7-9 and TRBJ2-7; D remains ambiguous. V was pared by 4 bases and J by 2 bases, with 12 bases between. The CDR3 has 14 residues. Germline loops: CDR1 SEHNR, CDR2 FQNEAQ (reference sequence). The CDR3 nucleotides read TGTGCCAGCAGCTCGTCCGAACAGACCTACGAGCAGTACTTC. It yields the protein CASSSSEQTYEQYF.

This clonotype was observed a handful of times. This rearrangement joins TRBV9 to TRBJ2-1; 7 nucleotides align to TRBD1. V lost 0 bases, J lost 4 bases, and 1 base stayed unmatched. There are 14 residues in the CDR3. Germline CDR1 SGDLS, CDR2 YYNGEE. In DNA form, the CDR3 reads TGTGCCAGCAGCGTAGAGGGGGCGTACAATGAGCAGTTCTTC. It translates to CASSVEGAYNEQFF.

This clonotype was seen only once. CDR3 in DNA: TGTGCCAGCAGCTTAGGGGGCGACGAAGATACGCAGTATTTT. The encoded protein is CASSLGGDEDTQYF. The chain joins TRBV7-9 to TRBJ2-3; D may be TRBD1 (5 bases). CDR1 is SEHNR and CDR2 is FQNEAQ in the germline V gene (reference sequence). V was clipped by 1 base and J by 5 bases, with 10 bases between them. The CDR3 consists of 14 residues.

V usage is TRBV6-2 or TRBV6-3 and J usage is TRBJ2-1; 7 nucleotides align to TRBD2. Trimming at V came to 7 bases and at J to 5 bases, leaving 23 bases not matched to a gene. CDR1 and CDR2 from the germline V gene are MNHEY and SVGEGT. The CDR3 spans 19 residues. The CDR3 DNA sequence: TGTGCCAGCAACTCCCTATTCTTGACTAGCAGTTCCCTGAACAATGAGCAGTTCTTC. Amino acids: CASNSLFLTSSSLNNEQFF.

The J gene is TRBJ2-6, the V gene TRBV27; no reliable D call. CDR3 length equals 14 residues. Per germline, CDR1 MNHEY and CDR2 SMNVEV (reference sequence). V was cut by 8 bases and J by 2 bases, with 10 bases left in between. CDR3 DNA: TGTGCCAGCGGGTATCGTGCTGGGGCCAACGTCCTGACTTTC. Amino acid sequence: CASGYRAGANVLTF.

CDR3 residues: CASSNTGFGGQETQYF. CDR3 DNA sequence: TGTGCCAGCAGCAATACAGGGTTTGGGGGCCAAGAGACCCAGTACTTC. The V call is TRBV3-1, the J call TRBJ2-5; tentative D call: TRBD1 (6 bases). Germline V CDR1 and CDR2: LGHDT, YNNKEL (reference sequence). The CDR3 extends over 16 amino acids. Trimming took off 5 bases at V and 1 base at J, with 17 bases between the two ends.

The CDR3 sequence is CASSARDSYEQYF. CDR3 DNA sequence: TGTGCCAGCAGCGCCCGGGACTCGTACGAGCAGTACTTC. The V gene is TRBV7-9, the J gene TRBJ2-7; a possible D gene is TRBD2 (6 bases). V shed 5 bases and J shed 4 bases, with 12 bases lying between them. The V gene's germline CDR1 is SEHNR and CDR2 FQNEAQ (reference sequence). CDR3 length: 13 residues.

This clonotype was observed a few times. The chain combines TRBV6-1 with TRBJ2-7; TRBD2 aligns across 13 bases. The CDR3 spans 17 residues. CDR1 and CDR2 (germline): MNHNS, SASEGT. V shed 6 bases and J 1 base; nucleotides not matched to a gene: 9. The CDR3 coding sequence is TGTGCCAGCAGACCCGGACTAGCGGGAGACCCGTCCTACGAGCAGTACTTC. Its translation: CASRPGLAGDPSYEQYF.

This sequence joins TRBV30 and TRBJ2-6; 7 bases line up with TRBD1. Looked up from germline, CDR1 is GTSNPN and CDR2 is SVGIG (reference sequence). V was pared by 6 bases and J by 0 bases, with 8 bases of the junction left unmatched. This CDR3 is 16 amino acids long. In DNA, the CDR3 is TGTGCCTGCACCAAGGGGGCTGTCTCTGGGGCCAACGTCCTGACTTTC. Its translation is CACTKGAVSGANVLTF. The whole variable domain, filled in from reference TRBV30 and TRBJ2-6, reads SQTIHQWPATLVQPVGSPLSLECTVEGTSNPNLYWYRQAAGRGLQLLFYSVGIGQISSEVPQNLSASRPQDRQFILSSKKLLLSDSGFYLCACTKGAVSGANVLTFGAGSRLTVL.